This T cell receptor beta chain was found in a study of T-cell memory formation after mild COVID-19. TCRdb used MiXCR to reprocess the 5' RACE reads, holding one entry per CDR3 protein. Of hundreds of thousands of distinct CDR3 sequences listed, about 23% are singletons. The clonotype originates from an adult woman who had mild COVID-19 (a few samples of this study predate the infection). Cell type and time point are not known. Sequenced material: PBMCs or a T cell subset sorted from them (not recorded which).

The CDR3 sequence is CASSSMGLAGVEQYF. In DNA form, the CDR3 reads TGTGCCAGCAGTTCCATGGGGCTAGCGGGGGTTGAGCAGTACTTC. The chain joins TRBV6-5 to TRBJ2-7; 10 bases match TRBD2. From germline, CDR1 is MNHEY and CDR2 SVGAGI. This CDR3 comprises 15 residues. The V gene end was trimmed by 4 bases and the J gene end by 7 bases; junction bases not matched to a gene: 10.